This entry concerns a single TCR beta chain. The antigen remains unidentified. Each sorted subset replicate got 200 ng genomic DNA, 25,000 to 35,000 genomes. How the authors handled the data: Filtering differed, since immunoSEQ gave only junction sequences and no quality scores. The method was immunoSEQ multiplex PCR; TCRdb's version includes in-frame clones alone and lacks a portion of them. From that table come the V and J calls and clone size; the DNA was used to work out D and trimming. The sample carries around 1.6 million clones, approximately 98% recorded once. This sample is drawn from a study of shared clonotypes between healthy human individuals. Findings and caveats of the study: Sharing across a few donors was seen in 5% to 5.5% of naive CD4 clonotypes. Naive subsets generally exceeded memory subsets in estimated richness.

V shed 2 bases and J shed 4 bases, with 6 bases lying between them. CDR3 length: 11 residues. Germline lookup yields CDR1 DFQATT and CDR2 SNEGSKA (reference sequence). The sample comprised naive CD4+ T cells sorted from blood. The sample's subset: CD45RA+ positively selected. The J gene is TRBJ2-7, the V gene TRBV20-1, with D unresolved. This clonotype was obtained from a man aged 25-45 years in good health. CDR3 coding DNA: TGCAGTGCTAGAAAGGAATACGAGCAGTACTTC. Translating it yields CSARKEYEQYF.